These 30 T cell receptor beta chains originate from one sample sequenced in a study of T cell changes during pregnancy in multiple sclerosis. Sequencing used immunoSEQ multiplex PCR; TCRdb keeps in-frame clones, though not all of them. The sample holds 78,000 or so clones, about 92% seen once. This specimen was peripheral blood, taken before pregnancy. The source is a female donor with multiple sclerosis, enrolled in a pregnancy study.

The chain is built from TRBV29-1 and TRBJ2-3, with 9 bases that match TRBD2. This CDR3 is 13 amino acids long. Germline-derived CDR1 and CDR2 are SQVTM and ANQGSEA. Trimming cost V 4 bases and J 7 bases; bases outside gene matches: 6. The CDR3 sequence is CSVVAGGGNTQYF. The CDR3 nucleotides are TGCAGCGTTGTTGCGGGGGGGGGAAATACGCAGTATTTT.

V gene TRBV2 combines with J gene TRBJ1-3, with D uncertain. Germline loops: CDR1 SNHLY, CDR2 FYNNEI. The V gene lost 5 bases and the J gene lost 0 bases, with 14 bases spanning the gap. This CDR3 is built from 16 residues. The DNA for the CDR3 is TGTGCCAGCAGTCCCACGGTGGTAGTCTCTGGAAACACCATATATTTT. The encoded protein is CASSPTVVVSGNTIYF.

This clone was observed once. The chain employs TRBV30 and TRBJ1-5; 7 positions match TRBD1. Germline lookup yields CDR1 GTSNPN and CDR2 SVGIG (reference sequence). J lost 4 bases, V lost 0 bases, and 3 bases had no gene match. The CDR3 consists of 14 residues. The CDR3 protein is CAWSVGQFNQPQHF. The DNA of the CDR3 is TGTGCCTGGAGTGTGGGACAGTTTAATCAGCCCCAGCATTTT.

J is TRBJ1-2 and V is TRBV2; the D gene is possibly TRBD1 (5 bases). V was clipped by 10 bases and J by 4 bases, with 13 bases between them. CDR3 length equals 12 residues. Germline V gene data show CDR1 as SNHLY and CDR2 as FYNNEI. The CDR3 coding sequence is TGTGCCACAGCCCGGGGGAGCTATGGCTACACCTTC. Protein: CATARGSYGYTF.

This clone was seen a few times. CDR3 DNA sequence: TGTGCCAGCTCACCAGGCGGGAATAATTCACCCCTCCACTTT. Its protein is CASSPGGNNSPLHF. The chain links TRBV18 to TRBJ1-6; no clear D. Germline CDR1 is KGHSH and CDR2 is LQKENI. V was trimmed by 2 bases and J by 5 bases, leaving 7 bases between them. CDR3 length: 14 residues. Variable domain in full (rest from reference TRBV18 and TRBJ1-6): NAGVMQNPRHLVRRRGQEARLRCSPMKGHSHVYWYRQLPEEGLKFMVYLQKENIIDESGMPKERFSAEFPKEGPSILRIQQVVRGDSAAYFCASSPGGNNSPLHFGNGTRLTVT.

The rearrangement uses TRBV19 and TRBJ1-1; D remains unclear. The length of the CDR3 is 15 residues. CDR1 and CDR2 (germline): LNHDA, SQIVND (reference sequence). Trimming left V 2 bases short and J 3 bases short, with 13 bases between. The CDR3 protein is CASSINPPVHTEAFF. CDR3 DNA: TGTGCCAGTAGTATAAATCCCCCGGTACACACTGAAGCTTTCTTT.

V is TRBV6-5 and J is TRBJ2-7; D gene unclear. The V gene lost 5 bases and the J gene lost 0 bases, with 11 bases spanning the gap. CDR3 length equals 14 residues. CDR1 MNHEY and CDR2 SVGAGI come from the germline V gene. Here the CDR3 DNA reads TGTGCCAGCAGTGCGACTCAGAGCTCCTACGAGCAGTACTTC. This translates into CASSATQSSYEQYF.

This clone was observed once. V and J are TRBV10-3 and TRBJ1-2; 10 bases are a match to TRBD1. Germline V gene data show CDR1 as ENHRY and CDR2 as SYGVKD. The CDR3 runs to 13 residues. V trimming: 6 bases; J trimming: 8 bases; junction bases outside the gene matches: 6. The CDR3 protein is CAIRGTGETGYTF. CDR3 coding DNA: TGTGCCATCAGGGGGACAGGGGAGACCGGCTACACCTTC.

This clone appeared a single time. The gene calls are TRBV15 and TRBJ1-5; D is ambiguous. V was cut by 1 base and J by 2 bases, with 9 bases left in between. The CDR3 length is 15 residues. From germline, CDR1 is LNHNV and CDR2 YYDKDF (reference sequence). The CDR3 sequence: CATSRGASGNQPQHF. The CDR3 bases are TGTGCCACCAGCAGAGGTGCGAGTGGCAATCAGCCCCAGCATTTT.

J is TRBJ2-2 and V is TRBV6-5, with 7 positions matching TRBD2. The CDR3 contains 16 residues. After removal of 6 bases from V and 2 bases from J, the junction contained 9 bases not matched to a gene. Germline V gene data show CDR1 as MNHEY and CDR2 as SVGAGI. CDR3 in DNA: TGTGCCAGCAGATACAAAGCGGGGATCAACACCGGGGAGCTGTTTTTT. This gives the protein CASRYKAGINTGELFF.

The count of this clone is one. V and J are TRBV7-9 and TRBJ2-1; D gene unclear. There are 13 residues in the CDR3. Deletions cut 3 bases from V and 9 bases from J, with 12 bases between. CDR1 and CDR2 (germline): SEHNR, FQNEAQ (reference sequence). The CDR3 region is CASSLPGSSEQFF. CDR3 in DNA: TGTGCCAGCAGCTTGCCAGGCTCCTCTGAGCAGTTCTTC.

The chain couples TRBV6-5 to TRBJ1-2, with a weak D call TRBD1 (5 bases). Deletions cut 7 bases from V and 13 bases from J, with 22 bases between. CDR1 and CDR2 from the germline V gene are MNHEY and SVGAGI. The CDR3 length is 13 residues. The CDR3 DNA reads as TGTGCCAGCACCTCCGGGGGGACCGACTATCGCACCTTC. Its protein product is CASTSGGTDYRTF.

V and J are TRBV6-6 and TRBJ1-5; 8 nucleotides line up with TRBD1. There are 14 residues in the CDR3. Looked up from germline, CDR1 is MNHNY and CDR2 is SVGAGI (reference sequence). J was trimmed by 4 bases and V by 5 bases; bases with no gene match: 4. Here the CDR3 reads CASSDRGGNQPQHF. Written as DNA, the CDR3 is TGTGCCAGCAGTGACAGGGGAGGGAATCAGCCCCAGCATTTT.

This chain joins TRBV20-1 and TRBJ2-7, with a tentative D call TRBD2 (6 bases). The CDR3 is 11 residues long. Germline CDR1 reads DFQATT; CDR2 reads SNEGSKA (reference sequence). V was trimmed by 3 bases and J by 6 bases, leaving 9 bases between them. As DNA, the CDR3 is TGCAGTGCTAGCGGGGGACTCGAGCAGTACTTC. Residues: CSASGGLEQYF.

This chain connects TRBV7-3 to TRBJ2-3; 7 bases are a match to TRBD2. The length of the CDR3 is 16 residues. Germline V gives CDR1 SGHTA, CDR2 FQGTGA. Trimming at V came to 5 bases and at J to 2 bases, leaving 10 bases not matched to a gene. Here the CDR3 DNA reads TGTGCCAGCAGCCCATATGGGGAGGGCCTCACAGATACGCAGTATTTT. It is translated as CASSPYGEGLTDTQYF.

V and J are TRBV4-1 and TRBJ2-1; D remains ambiguous. Trimming pared 6 bases from V and 0 bases from J, leaving 12 bases between. The CDR3 runs to 15 residues. Germline V gene sequence: CDR1 MGHRA, CDR2 YSYEKL. CDR3 nucleotide sequence: TGCGCCAGCAGGGATACAGTAAGCTCCTACAATGAGCAGTTCTTC. Encoded protein: CASRDTVSSYNEQFF.

The rearrangement joins TRBV9 to TRBJ2-5; the match to TRBD1 covers 10 bases. The germline V gene encodes CDR1 SGDLS and CDR2 YYNGEE. This CDR3 contains 20 residues. Losses at the gene ends were 4 bases for V and 5 bases for J; bases not matched to a gene: 23. CDR3: CASSPTASGGTGAFRETQYF. CDR3 bases: TGTGCCAGCAGCCCTACCGCGTCCGGCGGGACAGGGGCATTTCGGGAGACCCAGTACTTC.

The V and J genes are TRBV15 and TRBJ2-1; D is perhaps TRBD2 (7 bases). The CDR3 runs 14 residues. The germline gives CDR1 LNHNV, CDR2 YYDKDF (reference sequence). V was clipped by 4 bases and J by 6 bases, with 13 bases between them. The CDR3 bases are TGTGCCACCAGCATACTGGGAGGGGGCAATGAGCAGTTCTTC. It codes for CATSILGGGNEQFF.

The gene calls are TRBV19 and TRBJ1-5; no clear D gene. The CDR3 consists of 14 residues. Trimming took 3 bases from V and 3 from J, leaving 9 bases between them. The germline gives CDR1 LNHDA, CDR2 SQIVND (reference sequence). The CDR3 here is CASSMGFDNQPQHF. CDR3 in DNA: TGTGCCAGTAGTATGGGCTTCGACAATCAGCCCCAGCATTTT.

The gene calls are TRBV5-4 and TRBJ1-6, with D maybe TRBD1 (6 bases). The CDR3 has 13 amino acids. The V and J ends lost 2 bases and 6 bases respectively, with 6 bases between them. CDR1 and CDR2 (germline): SGHNT, YYREEE (reference sequence). The CDR3 is CASSFRGNSPLHF. CDR3 DNA: TGTGCCAGCAGCTTCAGGGGTAATTCACCCCTCCACTTT.

The chain is built from TRBV6-1 and TRBJ2-5; the D is unclear. This CDR3 has 13 residues. V lost 7 bases, J lost 2 bases, and 11 bases lay in between. Germline V gives CDR1 MNHNS, CDR2 SASEGT. CDR3 DNA sequence: TGTGCCAGCATGGGCAGACAACAAGAGACCCAGTACTTC. This translates into CASMGRQQETQYF.

The J gene is TRBJ1-1, the V gene TRBV12-5; 8 bases agree with TRBD1. The germline V gene encodes CDR1 LGHNT and CDR2 FRNRAP. Germline trimming cut 5 bases from V and 7 bases from J; bases unmatched to any gene: 9. CDR3 length: 14 amino acids. CDR3 in amino acids: CASGPEGQGNEAFF. In nucleotides, the CDR3 is TGTGCTAGTGGTCCAGAAGGACAGGGTAATGAAGCTTTCTTT.

This clone has only a few counts. V and J are TRBV7-2 and TRBJ2-2; maybe TRBD1 (8 bases). This CDR3 region has 15 residues. Trimming took off 5 bases at V and 5 bases at J, with 15 bases between the two ends. Germline V CDR1 and CDR2: SGHTA, FQGNSA. Written as DNA, the CDR3 is TGTGCCAGCAGCCAGCGGGACAGGTGGACCGGGGAGCTGTTTTTT. Translated, it gives CASSQRDRWTGELFF.

The chain carries TRBV7-9 and TRBJ1-6; perhaps TRBD1 as D (6 bases). Germline values: CDR1 SEHNR, CDR2 FQNEAQ (reference sequence). The CDR3 is 17 residues long. V was clipped by 8 bases and J by 0 bases, with 17 bases between them. The CDR3 bases are TGTGCCAGCTCACGACAGGTGGTCAGCTCCTATAATTCACCCCTCCACTTT. This encodes CASSRQVVSSYNSPLHF.

J is TRBJ2-2 and V is TRBV6-6; 9 positions agree with TRBD1. The CDR3 is made up of 16 amino acids. Germline CDR1 is MNHNY and CDR2 is SVGAGI (reference sequence). V shed 6 bases and J 6 bases; nucleotides not matched to a gene: 11. For the CDR3, the DNA is TGTGCCAGCAGGGCCGAGGGACAGGGAGGCGCCGGGGAGCTGTTTTTT. Its translation: CASRAEGQGGAGELFF.

The chain joins TRBV7-3 to TRBJ2-7; 10 bases are a match to TRBD1. The germline CDR1 and CDR2 sequences are SGHTA and FQGTGA. CDR3 length: 13 residues. Trimming cost V 5 bases and J 6 bases; bases outside gene matches: 4. CDR3: CASSMTGGGEQYF. DNA for the CDR3: TGTGCCAGCAGCATGACAGGGGGCGGCGAGCAGTACTTC. The full variable domain, in which reference TRBV7-3 and TRBJ2-7 provide the parts outside the CDR3, is GAGVSQTPSNKVTEKGKYVELRCDPISGHTALYWYRQSLGQGPEFLIYFQGTGAADDSGLPNDRFFAVRPEGSVSTLKIQRTERGDSAVYLCASSMTGGGEQYFGPGTRLTVT.

The gene calls are TRBV27 and TRBJ1-4; no clear D. CDR3 size: 14 residues. The ends were cut back, 5 bases at V and 2 bases at J, with 9 bases in the middle. The V gene's germline CDR1 is MNHEY and CDR2 SMNVEV (reference sequence). The CDR3 nucleotides read TGTGCCAGCAGTGGGAGGGTTACTAATGAAAAACTGTTTTTT. It is translated as CASSGRVTNEKLFF.

A single count supports this clone. The V and J genes are TRBV7-9 and TRBJ2-5; maybe TRBD2 (5 bases). From germline, CDR1 is SEHNR and CDR2 FQNEAQ (reference sequence). This CDR3 is built from 14 residues. Trimming shortened V by 3 bases and J by 4 bases, and 12 bases separated the two germline ends. CDR3 nucleotide sequence: TGTGCCAGCAGCTTCTTGGCCGGAGGAGAGACCCAGTACTTC. Translation gives CASSFLAGGETQYF.

This clone was seen more than once but under ten times. The chain links TRBV5-1 to TRBJ1-6; D call uncertain. Trimming took off 0 bases at V and 8 bases at J, with 12 bases between the two ends. CDR1 and CDR2 (germline): SGHRS, YFSETQ. The CDR3 is 15 residues long. The CDR3 reads CASSLDPGTDSPLHF. CDR3 bases: TGCGCCAGCAGCTTGGACCCGGGAACGGATTCACCCCTCCACTTT.

The rearrangement uses TRBV11-2 and TRBJ1-1, with D perhaps matching TRBD1 (6 bases). The CDR3 runs 17 residues. Germline CDR1 is SGHAT and CDR2 is FQNNGV. V was trimmed by 4 bases and J by 3 bases, leaving 21 bases between them. The CDR3 loop is CASSSGTRDRFDTEAFF. In DNA form, the CDR3 reads TGTGCCAGCAGCTCCGGTACCAGAGACAGGTTTGACACTGAAGCTTTCTTT.